This section outlines one T cell receptor (beta chain) sequence together with its context. The target antigen is unknown. The data stem from a study of T cell responses to AZD1222 COVID-19 vaccine. The germline CDR1 and CDR2 sequences are LGHNA and YSLEER. This CDR3 has 16 amino acids. J gave up 3 bases and V 1 base, and 4 bases lay outside the gene matches. General observations from the study: Mostly white British, mostly female donors; authors suggested clonal diversity may be underestimated.

This table comes from immunoSEQ multiplex PCR, and its TCRdb copy is limited to in-frame clones, with some not included. The repertoire holds about 110,000 clones, with 90% to 95% as singletons. The chain has TRBV4-3 and TRBJ1-4; the match to TRBD1 covers 8 bases. This TCR came from an adult in good health. The sample in question was peripheral blood, obtained on day 0 of AZD1222 vaccination. The DNA for the CDR3 is TGCGCCAGCAGCCAAGGGAGGACAGGGTCTAATGAAAAACTGTTTTTT. It translates to CASSQGRTGSNEKLFF.